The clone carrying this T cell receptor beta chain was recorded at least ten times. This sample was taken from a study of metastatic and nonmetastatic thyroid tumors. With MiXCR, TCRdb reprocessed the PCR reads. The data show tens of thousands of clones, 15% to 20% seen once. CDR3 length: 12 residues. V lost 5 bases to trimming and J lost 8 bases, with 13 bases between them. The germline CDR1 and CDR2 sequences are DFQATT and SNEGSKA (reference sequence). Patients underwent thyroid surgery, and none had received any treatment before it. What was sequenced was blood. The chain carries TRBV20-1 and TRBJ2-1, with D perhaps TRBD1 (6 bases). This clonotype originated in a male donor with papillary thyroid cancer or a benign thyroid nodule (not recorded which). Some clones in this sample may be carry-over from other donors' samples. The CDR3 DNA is TGCAGTGCTCCGGGACAAACATATGAGCAGTTCTTC. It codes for CSAPGQTYEQFF.